Following are 14 T cell receptor beta chains from one sample sequenced in a study of blood T cell repertoires in COVID-19. TCRdb's copy holds only in-frame clones and misses some; the assay was immunoSEQ multiplex PCR. The table records about 150,000 clones, around 80% of them present only once. The sequencing sample was made of peripheral blood. Receptor source: a man in his 60s with acute or convalescent COVID-19.

V and J are TRBV9 and TRBJ2-7; TRBD1 matches at 8 bases. The CDR3 extends over 15 amino acids. J was trimmed by 6 bases and V by 0 bases; bases with no gene match: 8. Germline-derived CDR1 and CDR2 are SGDLS and YYNGEE. Here the CDR3 DNA reads TGTGCCAGCAGCGTAGTTCGACAGGGGAGGAGCGAGCAGTACTTC. Residues: CASSVVRQGRSEQYF. The whole variable domain, remainder taken from reference TRBV9 and TRBJ2-7, is DSGVTQTPKHLITATGQRVTLRCSPRSGDLSVYWYQQSLDQGLQFLIQYYNGEERAKGNILERFSAQQFPDLHSELNLSSLELGDSALYFCASSVVRQGRSEQYFGPGTRLTVT.

The CDR3 sequence: CASSIKSGTNNSPLHF. In DNA form, the CDR3 reads TGTGCCAGTAGTATAAAGTCAGGGACAAATAATTCACCCCTCCACTTT. The chain recombines TRBV19 with TRBJ1-6; maybe TRBD1 (6 bases). Germline V gene data show CDR1 as LNHDA and CDR2 as SQIVND (reference sequence). The CDR3 consists of 16 residues. V gave up 2 bases and J gave up 5 bases, with 13 bases separating them.

This clone was recorded once. The V and J genes are TRBV29-1 and TRBJ1-2, with D perhaps matching TRBD1 (5 bases). Per the germline V gene, CDR1 is SQVTM and CDR2 is ANQGSEA. The V end lost 6 bases, the J end lost 2 bases, and 7 bases lay between the germline ends. The CDR3 runs to 11 residues. The CDR3 sequence is CSVDTNYGYTF. In DNA, the CDR3 is TGCAGCGTGGACACAAACTATGGCTACACCTTC.

The chain combines TRBV19 with TRBJ1-3; 7 nucleotides agree with TRBD1. CDR3 length equals 14 residues. Germline CDR1 and CDR2: LNHDA and SQIVND (reference sequence). V shed 4 bases, J shed 2 bases, and the junction held 2 bases outside the gene matches. The CDR3 DNA is TGTGCCAGTAGTAAGGACAGGCCTGGAAACACCATATATTTT. It specifies CASSKDRPGNTIYF.

CDR3: CASSSWIGRGAEKLFF. The CDR3 DNA is TGTGCCAGCAGCTCCTGGATAGGGCGGGGCGCCGAAAAACTGTTTTTT. This sequence joins TRBV3-1 (or the pseudogene TRBV3-2) and TRBJ1-4; a weak D match, TRBD1 (5 bases). The germline V gene has CDR1 LGHDT and CDR2 YNNKEL (reference sequence). Deletions cut 5 bases from V and 8 bases from J, with 21 bases between. This CDR3 is built from 16 residues.

This chain joins TRBV11-2 and TRBJ2-1; 9 bases are shared with TRBD1. CDR3 size: 13 residues. The germline CDR1 and CDR2 sequences are SGHAT and FQNNGV. The V and J ends lost 7 bases and 5 bases, in that order; junction bases with no gene match: 3. CDR3 protein: CASNRDRDNEQFF. In DNA, the CDR3 is TGTGCCAGCAACAGGGACAGGGACAATGAGCAGTTCTTC.

The V and J genes are TRBV4-2 and TRBJ2-3, with 8 bases fitting TRBD2. This CDR3 contains 15 residues. The germline CDR1 and CDR2 sequences are LGHNA and YNFKEQ. The V and J ends lost 4 bases and 1 base, in that order; junction bases with no gene match: 4. In DNA form, the CDR3 reads TGTGCCAGCAGCCTTCAAGCGGGAGGCACAGATACGCAGTATTTT. Amino acids: CASSLQAGGTDTQYF.

The chain joins TRBV5-4 to TRBJ1-1; 8 bases match TRBD1. The CDR3 length is 15 residues. V was clipped by 2 bases and J by 4 bases; unmatched bases: 7. Germline V gene data show CDR1 as SGHNT and CDR2 as YYREEE (reference sequence). In DNA form, the CDR3 reads TGTGCCAGCAGCTTAAGACAGGGGAAGGGCACTGAAGCTTTCTTT. Residues: CASSLRQGKGTEAFF.

The V gene is TRBV20-1, the J gene TRBJ2-1; 7 nucleotides agree with TRBD2. The CDR3 consists of 11 residues. In germline, CDR1 is DFQATT, CDR2 SNEGSKA (reference sequence). V dropped 5 bases and J dropped 10; count of bases not matched to a gene: 5. DNA for the CDR3: TGCAGTGCTTTGTGGCGGGAGGAGCAGTTCTTC. Translating it yields CSALWREEQFF.

The genes are TRBV11-3 and TRBJ2-1; 9 bases align to TRBD2. J was trimmed by 1 base and V by 5 bases; bases with no gene match: 12. This CDR3 spans 18 amino acids. The germline CDR1 and CDR2 sequences are SGHNT and YENEEA. CDR3 residues: CASSRGSGLAGSYNEQFF. DNA of the CDR3: TGTGCCAGCAGCCGAGGCTCCGGCCTAGCGGGATCCTACAATGAGCAGTTCTTC.

V is TRBV19 and J is TRBJ2-5; D unclear. V lost 6 bases and J 2 bases, leaving 13 bases between the germline ends. This CDR3 has 14 amino acids. In germline, CDR1 is LNHDA, CDR2 SQIVND (reference sequence). Here the CDR3 DNA reads TGTGCCAGTAGGCCTCGGAGTTCTCAAGAGACCCAGTACTTC. Translated: CASRPRSSQETQYF.

This clone was found a few times. The V gene is TRBV5-4, the J gene TRBJ2-2; D perhaps matches TRBD2 (6 bases). The V gene's germline CDR1 is SGHNT and CDR2 YYREEE (reference sequence). The ends were cut back, 2 bases at V and 1 base at J, with 12 bases in the middle. There are 16 residues in the CDR3. Written as DNA, the CDR3 is TGTGCCAGCAGCTTCGGAGGGGCCTTGAACACCGGGGAGCTGTTTTTT. Translation gives CASSFGGALNTGELFF. Combining the CDR3 with reference TRBV5-4 and TRBJ2-2 gives the whole variable domain ETGVTQSPTHLIKTRGQQVTLRCSSQSGHNTVSWYQQALGQGPQFIFQYYREEENGRGNFPPRFSGLQFPNYSSELNVNALELDDSALYLCASSFGGALNTGELFFGEGSRLTVL.

V gene TRBV2 combines with J gene TRBJ1-2; 11 bases are a match to TRBD1. V was clipped by 6 bases and J by 4 bases; unmatched bases: 7. The CDR3 covers 15 residues. Germline CDR1 SNHLY, CDR2 FYNNEI. The CDR3 region is CASSYDGTGGYGYTF. CDR3 nucleotide sequence: TGTGCCAGCAGCTACGACGGGACAGGGGGCTATGGCTACACCTTC.

The V call is TRBV6-1, the J call TRBJ2-1, with 10 bases matching TRBD2. J lost 4 bases, V lost 4 bases, and 7 bases had no gene match. Germline V lookup: CDR1 MNHNS, CDR2 SASEGT. The CDR3 length is 16 residues. For the CDR3, the DNA is TGTGCCAGCAGTGGGGGCAGCGGGGGGGCTTACAATGAGCAGTTCTTC. This sequence encodes CASSGGSGGAYNEQFF.